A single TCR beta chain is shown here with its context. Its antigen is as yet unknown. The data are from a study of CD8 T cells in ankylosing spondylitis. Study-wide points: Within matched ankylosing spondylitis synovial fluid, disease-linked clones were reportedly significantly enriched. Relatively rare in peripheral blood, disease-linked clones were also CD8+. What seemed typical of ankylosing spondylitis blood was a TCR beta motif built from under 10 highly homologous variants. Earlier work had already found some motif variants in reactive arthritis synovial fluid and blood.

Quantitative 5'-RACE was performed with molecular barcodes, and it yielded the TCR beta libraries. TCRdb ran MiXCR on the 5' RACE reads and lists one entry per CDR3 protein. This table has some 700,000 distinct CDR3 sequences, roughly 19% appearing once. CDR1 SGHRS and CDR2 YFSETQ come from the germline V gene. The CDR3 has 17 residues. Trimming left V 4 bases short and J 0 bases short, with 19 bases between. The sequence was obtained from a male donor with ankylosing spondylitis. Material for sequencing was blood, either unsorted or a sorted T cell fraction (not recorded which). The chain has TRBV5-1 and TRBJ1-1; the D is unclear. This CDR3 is CASSPPRAGVMNTEAFF. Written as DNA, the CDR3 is TGCGCCAGCAGCCCCCCCCGGGCGGGAGTCATGAACACTGAAGCTTTCTTT.